A single sample is the source of the 30 T cell receptor beta chains below, sequenced in a study of CD8+CD57+ T cells in acquired aplastic anemia. The template used for profiling TCR beta VDJ and CDR3 was genomic DNA. In TCRdb, the reads were re-called with MiXCR into one record per CDR3 protein. The repertoire holds about 200,000 distinct CDR3 sequences, with about 62% as singletons. Only patients with CD8+CD57+ cell expansion on flow cytometry were chosen for sequencing. Sequencing was done on a sample of sorted CD4+, CD8+, or CD8+CD57+ T cells (not recorded which) from PBMCs. Receptors originate from a human donor with aplastic anemia.

J is TRBJ2-2 and V is TRBV20-1; D ambiguous. Trimming shortened V by 1 base and J by 1 base, and 1 base separated the two germline ends. Looked up from germline, CDR1 is DFQATT and CDR2 is SNEGSKA (reference sequence). The CDR3 runs to 12 residues. CDR3 DNA sequence: TGCAGTGCTAGAGGGAACACCGGGGAGCTGTTTTTT. Protein: CSARGNTGELFF.

Points on this clonotype: Being one base from a much bigger clone, this may be a read error. The chain has TRBV4-2 and TRBJ2-1; perhaps D is TRBD1 or TRBD2 (5 bases each). CDR1 is LGHNA, CDR2 YNFKEQ, per germline. This CDR3 has 16 residues. V lost 4 bases and J lost 2, with 15 bases in between. The CDR3 bases are TGTGCCAGCAGCCCTGCCAGGGACGGAACCTACAATGAGCAGTTCTTC. This gives the protein CASSPARDGTYNEQFF.

The V gene is TRBV24-1, the J gene TRBJ2-1, with D maybe TRBD2 (5 bases). Trimming took 6 bases from V and 6 from J, leaving 14 bases between them. The CDR3 is made up of 14 amino acids. Looked up from germline, CDR1 is KGHDR and CDR2 is SFDVKD. CDR3 nucleotides: TGTGCCACCAGTCCCGGTCCGGAGGCCAATGAGCAGTTCTTC. Translated: CATSPGPEANEQFF.

This clonotype was detected ten times or more. The V and J genes are TRBV6-1 and TRBJ1-5; TRBD1 is a possible D gene (5 bases). Per the germline V gene, CDR1 is MNHNS and CDR2 is SASEGT. Trimming removed 2 bases from V and 0 bases from J, with 11 bases in between. The CDR3 sequence is 16 residues long. In nucleotides, the CDR3 is TGTGCCAGCAGTGAATTGACAGTTTATAGCAATCAGCCCCAGCATTTT. This codes for CASSELTVYSNQPQHF.

The genes are TRBV7-2 and TRBJ2-7, with D hard to call. This CDR3 spans 12 amino acids. Germline V gene sequence: CDR1 SGHTA, CDR2 FQGNSA. The germline V and J ends were trimmed by 5 bases and 4 bases, with 9 bases remaining between them. The CDR3 loop is CASSPIGYEQYF. The CDR3 DNA reads as TGTGCCAGCAGCCCAATCGGGTACGAGCAGTACTTC.

This sequence joins TRBV11-2 and TRBJ1-1, with TRBD1 identical over 7 bases. The ends lost 11 bases at V and 3 bases at J; junction bases unmatched: 15. The CDR3 has 15 residues. Germline V CDR1 and CDR2: SGHAT, FQNNGV. The CDR3 DNA follows: TGTGCCTGGGGGAAGAGACAGGGATTAGACACTGAAGCTTTCTTT. It specifies CAWGKRQGLDTEAFF.

The chain has TRBV5-8 and TRBJ1-2; D is perhaps TRBD1 (6 bases). Germline V gives CDR1 SGHTS, CDR2 YDEGEE. The V end lost 0 bases, the J end lost 8 bases, and 23 bases lay between the germline ends. CDR3 size: 17 residues. CDR3 coding DNA: TGTGCCAGCAGCTTGGCCCGAACAGGGAATAGGGCAGAAGGCTACACCTTC. Residues: CASSLARTGNRAEGYTF.

The chain employs TRBV25-1 and TRBJ2-7; 10 positions agree with TRBD1. Germline trimming cut 6 bases from V and 2 bases from J; bases unmatched to any gene: 10. Looked up from germline, CDR1 is MGHDK and CDR2 is SYGVNS. The CDR3 totals 16 residues. In nucleotides, the CDR3 is TGTGCCAGCAGCTACCAACCGGGACAGGGGACCTACGAGCAGTACTTC. Its translation is CASSYQPGQGTYEQYF.

This sequence joins TRBV7-9 and TRBJ2-3; D unclear. In germline, CDR1 is SEHNR, CDR2 FQNEAQ (reference sequence). Trimming shortened V by 6 bases and J by 2 bases, and 9 bases separated the two germline ends. The CDR3 sequence is 13 residues long. The chain's CDR3 is CASRISNTDTQYF. Here the CDR3 DNA reads TGTGCCAGCAGGATATCAAACACAGATACGCAGTATTTT.

This clonotype was seen a handful of times. The junction departs from the called germline gene at one end, perhaps through a read error. The rearrangement joins TRBV7-7 to TRBJ2-7, with TRBD2 as a possible D gene (5 bases). CDR3 length: 14 amino acids. CDR1 and CDR2 from the germline V gene are SSHAT and FNYEAQ (reference sequence). CDR3 nucleotide sequence: TGTGCTAGCAGCCTCGGGGTAGGGCTGGACGAGCAGTACTTC. It yields the protein CASSLGVGLDEQYF.

The CDR3: CASSSQGLSTDTQYF. CDR3 sequence (DNA): TGTGCCAGCAGTTCCCAGGGTCTCAGCACAGATACGCAGTATTTT. The rearrangement uses TRBV7-9 and TRBJ2-3, with TRBD1 as a possible D gene (5 bases). The germline CDR1 and CDR2 sequences are SEHNR and FQNEAQ (reference sequence). Trimming shortened V by 6 bases and J by 0 bases, and 13 bases separated the two germline ends. The CDR3 totals 15 residues.

The V call is TRBV7-6, the J call TRBJ2-1, with 10 positions matching TRBD2. From germline, CDR1 is SGHVS and CDR2 FNYEAQ. CDR3 length: 15 residues. The V and J ends lost 8 bases and 4 bases, in that order; junction bases with no gene match: 8. CDR3 bases: TGTGCCAGCGGCGGGCTAGCGGGGGCGTACAATGAGCAGTTCTTC. This translates into CASGGLAGAYNEQFF.

By proportion, this clonotype is medium-sized. The rearrangement joins TRBV10-3 to TRBJ1-1, with TRBD1 matching 11 bases. In germline, CDR1 is ENHRY, CDR2 SYGVKD. J lost 0 bases, V lost 7 bases, and 13 bases had no gene match. The CDR3 length is 18 residues. CDR3 in DNA: TGTGCCATCACGGGGACAGGGGGGACCCTTATCATGAACACTGAAGCTTTCTTT. This translates into CAITGTGGTLIMNTEAFF.

This clonotype came up a few times. The rearrangement links TRBV29-1 to TRBJ1-2; 10 bases align to TRBD1. With V trimmed by 3 bases and J by 3 bases, 10 bases remained unmatched. CDR1 and CDR2 from the germline V gene are SQVTM and ANQGSEA. The CDR3 runs 16 residues. The CDR3 region is CSVEGAGTGADYGYTF. CDR3 sequence (DNA): TGCAGCGTTGAGGGTGCAGGGACAGGGGCAGACTATGGCTACACCTTC.

The table lists this clonotype with a count of one. The J gene is TRBJ2-7, the V gene TRBV7-2; 7 positions agree with TRBD1. The CDR3 loop spans 15 amino acids. Germline V gene data show CDR1 as SGHTA and CDR2 as FQGNSA. J was trimmed by 3 bases and V by 1 base; bases with no gene match: 6. The chain's CDR3 is CASSLEGQLGYEQYF. CDR3 DNA: TGTGCCAGCAGCTTAGAGGGACAGCTTGGCTACGAGCAGTACTTC.

V usage is TRBV28 and J usage is TRBJ2-3; D is undetermined. CDR1 and CDR2 from the germline V gene are MDHEN and SYDVKM. Trimming cost V 3 bases and J 7 bases, with 11 bases left between them. This CDR3 spans 13 amino acids. The CDR3 protein is CASSFLTAHTQYF. The CDR3 DNA sequence: TGTGCCAGCAGTTTCCTGACTGCCCATACGCAGTATTTT.

This clonotype showed up just a few times. J is TRBJ2-5 and V is TRBV5-6; 9 bases are a match to TRBD1. Germline V gene data show CDR1 as SGHDT and CDR2 as YYEEEE. This CDR3 comprises 14 residues. J gave up 3 bases and V 4 bases, and 4 bases lay outside the gene matches. The CDR3, as DNA: TGTGCCAGCAGCCCACAGGGGGCGGAAGAGACCCAGTACTTC. This codes for CASSPQGAEETQYF. The full variable domain, its missing parts supplied by reference TRBV5-6 and TRBJ2-5, is DAGVTQSPTHLIKTRGQQVTLRCSPKSGHDTVSWYQQALGQGPQFIFQYYEEEERQRGNFPDRFSGHQFPNYSSELNVNALLLGDSALYLCASSPQGAEETQYFGPGTRLLVL.

This chain connects TRBV12-3 or TRBV12-4 to TRBJ2-7; 7 bases map to TRBD2. The junction had 4 bases not matched to a gene; V was cut back by 5 bases and J by 6 bases. The CDR3 loop spans 12 amino acids. The CDR3 is CASSPREGEQYF. The CDR3 DNA follows: TGTGCCAGCAGTCCCAGGGAGGGCGAGCAGTACTTC.

The CDR3 coding sequence is TGTGCCAGCAGGCCTGACAACGGGGGCTATGGCTACACCTTC. Encoded protein: CASRPDNGGYGYTF. The chain has TRBV12-3 or TRBV12-4 and TRBJ1-2, with D perhaps matching TRBD1 (5 bases). This CDR3 is 14 amino acids long. V was pared by 6 bases and J by 4 bases, with 15 bases between.

This clonotype was recorded a few times. V usage is TRBV7-8 and J usage is TRBJ1-3; D remains unclear. The CDR3 length is 14 residues. CDR1 is SGHVS and CDR2 is FQNEAQ in the germline V gene. Trimming took 1 base from V and 3 from J, leaving 7 bases between them. Here the CDR3 DNA reads TGTGCCAGCAGCTTAGGGGGATTTGGAAACACCATATATTTT. The encoded protein is CASSLGGFGNTIYF.

The chain combines TRBV20-1 with TRBJ2-7, with TRBD1 matching over 10 bases. Germline CDR1 and CDR2: DFQATT and SNEGSKA (reference sequence). The V segment lost 7 bases and the J segment 3 bases; nucleotides outside the gene matches: 6. The CDR3 runs to 13 residues. CDR3 loop: CSVEGQGNYEQYF. CDR3 coding DNA: TGCAGTGTTGAGGGACAGGGGAACTACGAGCAGTACTTC.

The chain combines TRBV19 with TRBJ2-2; 11 nucleotides align to TRBD2. V shed 7 bases and J 4 bases; nucleotides not matched to a gene: 5. Germline values: CDR1 LNHDA, CDR2 SQIVND (reference sequence). This CDR3 has 15 residues. CDR3 bases: TGTGCCAGTATTGGTGGACTAGCGGGCACCGGGGAGCTGTTTTTT. It codes for CASIGGLAGTGELFF.

Note on this clonotype: A much larger clone lies a single base off, so this may be a read error. This chain uses TRBV27 with TRBJ1-6; a possible D gene is TRBD1 (5 bases). This CDR3 has 13 amino acids. The ends were cut back, 6 bases at V and 10 bases at J, with 13 bases in the middle. Germline assignment: CDR1 MNHEY and CDR2 SMNVEV (reference sequence). The CDR3 sequence is CASRLGLRSPLHF. CDR3 sequence (DNA): TGTGCCAGCAGGTTGGGGCTTCGATCACCCCTCCACTTT.

V is TRBV2 and J is TRBJ2-5, with a possible D match to TRBD1 (6 bases). The CDR3 has 13 residues. Germline V gene sequence: CDR1 SNHLY, CDR2 FYNNEI. V shed 1 base and J shed 4 bases, with 7 bases lying between them. CDR3 region: CASSEVGAETQYF. CDR3 nucleotides: TGTGCCAGCAGTGAAGTGGGGGCAGAGACCCAGTACTTC.

The chain combines TRBV2 with TRBJ2-3; D possibly corresponds to TRBD1 (7 bases). V was cut by 6 bases and J by 6 bases, with 10 bases left in between. The CDR3 covers 12 residues. The germline V gene encodes CDR1 SNHLY and CDR2 FYNNEI. The CDR3: CASRAGGDTQYF. The CDR3 DNA reads TGTGCCAGCAGGGCAGGGGGGGATACGCAGTATTTT.

This chain connects TRBV24-1 to TRBJ1-2; the D gene is possibly TRBD1 (5 bases). Trimming took off 0 bases at V and 4 bases at J, with 17 bases between the two ends. The CDR3 extends over 17 amino acids. Germline loops: CDR1 KGHDR, CDR2 SFDVKD. CDR3 sequence: CATSDLQIGAGFYGYTF. CDR3 sequence (DNA): TGTGCCACCAGTGATTTGCAAATCGGTGCAGGGTTCTATGGCTACACCTTC.

This clonotype was seen at least ten times. This may stem from a read error, because a much larger clone lies one nucleotide away. The J gene is TRBJ2-3, the V gene TRBV12-3 or TRBV12-4; 7 positions agree with TRBD1. The CDR3 is 15 residues long. J was trimmed by 7 bases and V by 7 bases; bases with no gene match: 14. The CDR3 sequence is CASIKTGEWTNTQYF. CDR3 coding DNA: TGTGCCAGCATCAAAACAGGGGAGTGGACAAATACGCAGTATTTT.

This rearrangement joins TRBV5-1 to TRBJ1-4, with 11 bases fitting TRBD1. Germline CDR1 SGHRS, CDR2 YFSETQ. The CDR3 runs 17 residues. V shed 1 base and J 5 bases; nucleotides not matched to a gene: 7. In DNA, the CDR3 is TGCGCCAGCAGCTTGCCCCTCGGGACAGGGGGAAATGAAAAACTGTTTTTT. This gives the protein CASSLPLGTGGNEKLFF.

Only a few counts were recorded for this clonotype. The V gene is TRBV12-3 or TRBV12-4, the J gene TRBJ2-5, with D uncertain. CDR3 length equals 13 residues. Trimming took off 3 bases at V and 5 bases at J, with 10 bases between the two ends. Here the CDR3 reads CASSFRGKETQYF. As DNA, the CDR3 is TGTGCCAGCAGTTTCAGAGGAAAGGAGACCCAGTACTTC.

This chain joins TRBV5-6 and TRBJ2-1, with TRBD2 matching 8 bases. V was pared by 0 bases and J by 0 bases, with 11 bases of the junction left unmatched. Germline CDR1 and CDR2: SGHDT and YYEEEE. The CDR3 loop spans 19 amino acids. CDR3 in DNA: TGTGCCAGCAGCTTGGCAGCGGGTTTTGGGACTAGCTCCTACAATGAGCAGTTCTTC. Residues: CASSLAAGFGTSSYNEQFF.